This T cell receptor beta chain was profiled in a study of blood T cell repertoires in COVID-19. This clone was seen a single time. Source study methods: The assay estimated nucleated cells by amplifying reference gene primers. The repertoire was sequenced with immunoSEQ multiplex PCR; TCRdb's copy has only in-frame clones and lacks some. Clone size and V and J calls were adopted from that table, with D and trimming inferred from the DNA. This repertoire shows 190,000 or so clones, around 87% found once; its top ten account for roughly 2.9%. The length of the CDR3 is 16 residues. From germline, CDR1 is MNHEY and CDR2 SVGAGI. Unmatched junction bases numbered 8, after V lost 2 bases and J lost 3 bases.

Sequenced material: peripheral blood. The gene calls are TRBV6-5 and TRBJ2-7, with TRBD2 matching 9 bases. The TCR was taken from a woman in her 30s with active or convalescent COVID-19. Written as DNA, the CDR3 is TGTGCCAGCAGTTACACCCCTTCGACTAGCGGCTACGAGCAGTACTTC. Translating it yields CASSYTPSTSGYEQYF.